These 20 T cell receptor beta chains originate from one sample sequenced in a study of shared T cell receptors in the human thymus. Sequencing was performed with immunoSEQ multiplex PCR; in TCRdb, only in-frame clones are kept and a portion is missing. Among hundreds of thousands of clones listed, about 80% were seen once. These data also featured in a second study, about human thymus T cells.

Sequencing was carried out using thymocytes. These receptor sequences come from a boy under two years old with a congenital heart defect.

CDR3 amino acids: CASTYSGRAGVVTDTQYF. The DNA for the CDR3 is TGTGCCAGCACCTATAGCGGGAGGGCCGGGGTAGTCACAGATACGCAGTATTTT. The chain uses TRBV7-2 and TRBJ2-3; 11 nucleotides agree with TRBD2. Germline lookup yields CDR1 SGHTA and CDR2 FQGNSA. V lost 7 bases and J lost 2; bases outside the gene matches: 14. This CDR3 is built from 18 residues.

With respect to this clone: This same CDR3 is encoded by further DNA sequences in the sample. J is TRBJ2-7 and V is TRBV30; 7 bases map to TRBD2. The V gene end was trimmed by 2 bases and the J gene end by 0 bases; junction bases not matched to a gene: 16. Germline V lookup: CDR1 GTSNPN, CDR2 SVGIG (reference sequence). CDR3 length: 18 residues. CDR3 region: CAWSFTPIAGPFSYEQYF. The CDR3 bases are TGTGCCTGGAGTTTCACCCCTATAGCGGGCCCCTTCTCCTACGAGCAGTACTTC.

This clone was seen only a few times. The V gene is TRBV20-1, the J gene TRBJ2-7; D gene uncertain. This CDR3 spans 11 amino acids. CDR1 and CDR2 from the germline V gene are DFQATT and SNEGSKA (reference sequence). Trimming removed 3 bases from V and 6 bases from J, with 9 bases in between. The CDR3 DNA is TGCAGTGCTAGCAGTTTAAGCGAGCAGTACTTC. This encodes CSASSLSEQYF.

This chain links TRBV13 with TRBJ1-2; perhaps TRBD1 as D (5 bases). Germline CDR1 is PRHDT and CDR2 is FYEKMQ (reference sequence). V lost 1 base and J 4 bases, leaving 7 bases between the germline ends. The CDR3 has 13 residues. The CDR3, as DNA: TGTGCCAGCAGCTTAGAGGGGATCTATGGCTACACCTTC. Its protein product is CASSLEGIYGYTF.

CDR3: CSALSPYEQYF. The CDR3 nucleotides read TGCAGTGCTCTGTCTCCCTACGAGCAGTACTTC. The V call is TRBV20-1, the J call TRBJ2-7, with no clear D. The V end was cut by 5 bases, the J end by 2 bases, with 7 bases between. Germline values: CDR1 DFQATT, CDR2 SNEGSKA (reference sequence). The CDR3 totals 11 residues.

The V gene is TRBV7-8, the J gene TRBJ2-7; 7 bases line up with TRBD2. V lost 3 bases to trimming and J lost 4 bases; unmatched junction nucleotides: 6. The CDR3 length is 14 residues. Germline CDR1 reads SGHVS; CDR2 reads FQNEAQ. CDR3 amino acids: CASSFTGRAYEQYF. In DNA form, the CDR3 reads TGTGCCAGCAGCTTCACGGGGAGGGCATACGAGCAGTACTTC. The entire variable domain, with the rest obtained from reference TRBV7-8 and TRBJ2-7, is as follows: GAGVSQSPRYKVAKRGQDVALRCDPISGHVSLFWYQQALGQGPEFLTYFQNEAQLDKSGLPSDRFFAERPEGSVSTLKIQRTQQEDSAVYLCASSFTGRAYEQYFGPGTRLTVT.

The V gene is TRBV10-3, the J gene TRBJ2-7; 12 bases agree with TRBD2. Germline CDR1 and CDR2: ENHRY and SYGVKD. The CDR3 runs 15 residues. The ends lost 5 bases at V and 2 bases at J; junction bases unmatched: 4. CDR3 protein: CAISNRLAGAYEQYF. The CDR3 region has the DNA TGTGCCATCAGTAATAGACTAGCGGGAGCCTACGAGCAGTACTTC.

This chain connects TRBV4-1 to TRBJ2-1, with TRBD2 matching 8 bases. This CDR3 is built from 15 residues. With 5 bases clipped from V and 4 bases from J, the junction kept 7 bases outside the gene matches. Germline CDR1 is MGHRA and CDR2 is YSYEKL. In DNA, the CDR3 is TGCGCCAGCAGCTTAAGCCCTAGCGGGTACAATGAGCAGTTCTTC. Encoded protein: CASSLSPSGYNEQFF.

The genes are TRBV4-3 and TRBJ1-2; possibly TRBD1 for D (6 bases). CDR1 is LGHNA, CDR2 YSLEER, per germline. V gave up 0 bases and J gave up 7 bases, with 18 bases separating them. This CDR3 region has 16 residues. CDR3 amino acids: CASSQDYRGRGSGYTF. CDR3 nucleotide sequence: TGCGCCAGCAGCCAAGATTATAGGGGAAGGGGGAGTGGCTACACCTTC.

V and J are TRBV5-4 and TRBJ2-7, with a tentative D call TRBD1 (5 bases). Trimming took 4 bases from V and 2 from J, leaving 13 bases between them. Germline CDR1 is SGHNT and CDR2 is YYREEE (reference sequence). This CDR3 has 14 amino acids. The CDR3 loop is CASSGARDPYEQYF. The CDR3 nucleotides read TGTGCCAGCAGCGGAGCCAGGGATCCCTACGAGCAGTACTTC.

The chain uses TRBV5-8 and TRBJ2-3, with 7 nucleotides matching TRBD2. The CDR3 consists of 15 residues. V lost 4 bases, J lost 2 bases, and 7 bases stayed unmatched. CDR1 and CDR2 (germline): SGHTS, YDEGEE. The CDR3 protein is CASSHLAEHTDTQYF. DNA for the CDR3: TGTGCCAGCAGCCATCTAGCGGAGCACACAGATACGCAGTATTTT. Full variable domain (missing parts from reference TRBV5-8 and TRBJ2-3): EAGVTQSPTHLIKTRGQQATLRCSPISGHTSVYWYQQALGLGLQFLLWYDEGEERNRGNFPPRFSGRQFPNYSSELNVNALELEDSALYLCASSHLAEHTDTQYFGPGTRLTVL.

V and J are TRBV5-1 and TRBJ2-2; TRBD1 might be the D (6 bases). Germline-derived CDR1 and CDR2 are SGHRS and YFSETQ. V was clipped by 0 bases and J by 6 bases, with 15 bases between them. The CDR3 is made up of 16 amino acids. Here the CDR3 reads CASSLEETGSAGELFF. CDR3 bases: TGCGCCAGCAGCTTGGAGGAGACAGGTTCCGCCGGGGAGCTGTTTTTT.

This chain connects TRBV6-1 to TRBJ2-5; 12 bases match TRBD2. The length of the CDR3 is 15 residues. The germline CDR1 and CDR2 sequences are MNHNS and SASEGT. Losses at the gene ends were 7 bases for V and 4 bases for J; bases not matched to a gene: 7. CDR3 in DNA: TGTGCCAGCATCCGACTAGCGGGAGTGGTAGAGACCCAGTACTTC. Protein product: CASIRLAGVVETQYF.

The chain has TRBV6-1 and TRBJ2-7; perhaps TRBD1 as D (6 bases). This CDR3 region has 16 residues. Per germline, CDR1 MNHNS and CDR2 SASEGT. V lost 1 base, J lost 1 base, and 14 bases lay in between. The CDR3 bases are TGTGCCAGCAGTGAAGGGAACAGGGTGGGGTCCTACGAGCAGTACTTC. Protein: CASSEGNRVGSYEQYF.

The chain has TRBV21-1 and TRBJ2-6; TRBD1 was called by the table and not checked on the DNA. TRBV21-1 is deemed a pseudogene. There are 19 residues in the CDR3. CDR3 in DNA: TGTGCCAGCAGCAAATCGGGATACAGGGGAAGCTCTGGGGCCAACGTCCTGACTTTC. Translated, it gives CASSKSGYRGSSGANVLTF.

This clone turned up a few times. CDR3 in amino acids: CASSPRDTLTRRQFF. CDR3 coding DNA: TGTGCCAGCAGCCCCAGGGACACCTTAACTAGACGCCAGTTCTTC. This rearrangement joins TRBV7-9 to TRBJ2-1; tentative D call: TRBD1 (6 bases). The length of the CDR3 is 15 residues. CDR1 SEHNR and CDR2 FQNEAQ come from the germline V gene (reference sequence). V lost 5 bases and J 13 bases, leaving 24 bases between the germline ends. The variable domain in full, with the rest retrieved from reference TRBV7-9 and TRBJ2-1, is DTGVSQNPRHKITKRGQNVTFRCDPISEHNRLYWYRQTLGQGPEFLTYFQNEAQLEKSRLLSDRFSAERPKGSFSTLEIQRTEQGDSAMYLCASSPRDTLTRRQFFGPGTRLTVL.

V and J are TRBV10-3 and TRBJ2-7, with D possibly TRBD1 on 6 matching bases. V lost 1 base and J lost 1, with 11 bases in between. CDR1 and CDR2 (germline): ENHRY, SYGVKD. This CDR3 is built from 15 residues. CDR3 region: CAISEYGGQSYEQYF. Written as DNA, the CDR3 is TGTGCCATCAGTGAGTACGGAGGACAGTCCTACGAGCAGTACTTC.

The chain couples TRBV4-2 to TRBJ1-4; the D gene is possibly TRBD1 (5 bases). V was cut by 1 base and J by 5 bases, with 8 bases left in between. Germline V gives CDR1 LGHNA, CDR2 YNFKEQ. The CDR3 contains 14 residues. The CDR3 sequence: CASSQGGQNEKLFF. The DNA of the CDR3 is TGTGCCAGCAGCCAAGGGGGCCAGAATGAAAAACTGTTTTTT.

V is TRBV4-3 and J is TRBJ2-3, with TRBD2 identical over 7 bases. The length of the CDR3 is 14 residues. Germline V gives CDR1 LGHNA, CDR2 YSLEER. Trimming removed 4 bases from V and 4 bases from J; junction bases left unmatched: 5. The CDR3 loop is CASSRGRAADTQYF. The CDR3 DNA reads TGCGCCAGCAGCCGGGGGAGGGCAGCAGATACGCAGTATTTT.

The V and J genes are TRBV10-3 and TRBJ2-2, with 13 nucleotides matching TRBD2. Trimming at V came to 10 bases and at J to 6 bases, leaving 5 bases not matched to a gene. Germline V gives CDR1 ENHRY, CDR2 SYGVKD. The CDR3 sequence is 14 residues long. This chain's CDR3 is CATGLAGAAGELFF. The CDR3 nucleotides read TGTGCCACCGGACTAGCGGGAGCTGCCGGGGAGCTGTTTTTT.